The present TCR beta chain was sequenced within a study of shared clonotypes between healthy human individuals (dated by TCRdb to between 2020 and 2021). General notes on the study: Three men and a couple of women, aged 18 to 49 years, made up the cohort. Leukapheresis yielded between about 0.94 and 10 billion PBMCs per donor. Blood TCR repertoires of a handful of healthy adults were deeply sequenced to estimate repertoire size and the extent of clonotype sharing between individuals. Libraries were prepared and TCR repertoires were sequenced by different laboratories using diverse techniques, in order to increase sequencing depth and limit assay-specific biases.

Points the paper makes about the study in general: Because the study included only a small number of donors, the genetic and exposure-history diversity represented was limited. Based on pairwise subsampling, the degree of clonotype sharing among donors was expected to be affected by sequencing depth. Sampling was restricted to blood, and TCR repertoires in tissue are likely to differ from TCR repertoires in blood.

TCR CDR3 regions were amplified from genomic DNA by multiplex PCR using the deep immunoSEQ assay. For each cell subset, the extracted genomic DNA was distributed evenly across all wells of several immunoSEQ 96-well plates, and each plate served as one replicate. Each replicate PCR for unsorted PBMC received about 0.3 ug genomic DNA, equal to about 30,000 T cell genomes. Unsorted PBMC genomic DNA was sequenced across ten immunoSEQ deep assay plates. Purified libraries were quantified with a Qubit 3.0 fluorometer, sized on a Bioanalyzer 2100, and re-quantified with the KAPA Library Quantification kit. A separate single-read 150-cycle Illumina NextSeq 550 flow cell was used to sequence each immunoSEQ 96-well plate. The original pipeline was this. The immunoSEQ output contained only junctional sequences without quality scores, so filtering could not match that applied to full-length reads. Sequences were annotated with PyIR, a Python wrapper for IgBLAST v1.9, and V/J genes and CDR3 were assigned using IMGT germline references. Reads with weak V/J assignments (E-value above 1e-6), missing CDR3, stop codons, out-of-frame junctions, or ambiguous translated residues were removed. A V3J clonotype was defined by an identical inferred V gene, J gene, and CDR3 amino acid sequence. Percentage overlap between repertoires was computed as shared unique clonotypes divided by the size of the smaller repertoire. Three approaches were used to assess repertoire richness: RTK rarefaction, the Chao1 estimator, and Recon v2.1 estimates of unobserved clonotypes. Here the immuneACCESS table is served through TCRdb, limited to in-frame sequences with V and J called. Missing clones are a known gap in these copies; in checked studies unresolved V genes cover under half, and the rest lacks a known reason. The D gene and trimming were derived from the DNA, and the V and J assignments and clone size from that table. The sample includes around 440,000 clones, with 77% observed a single time. The ten largest make up around 12% of the sample.

About this clone: Its antigen remains undetermined. No base quality values were provided; no much bigger clone lies one nucleotide off.

The donors were healthy, HIV-negative adults who had no recently reported acute infections or vaccinations. Only Caucasian adults living in Nashville, Tennessee, USA were represented among the donors. For unsorted samples, about 90 million PBMCs were counted and genomic DNA was extracted with the QIAamp DNA Blood Mini kit. After blood collection by leukapheresis, PBMCs were isolated using Ficoll-Histopaque density gradient centrifugation and then cryopreserved in the vapor phase of liquid nitrogen. The germline V gene provides CDR1 SQVTM and CDR2 ANQGSEA. V was cut back by 6 bases and J by 4 bases, leaving a gap of 15 bases between them. The CDR3 holds 13 amino acids from the cysteine to the phenylalanine. Only CDR3 DNA is held: 39 bases, read in frame from base 1.

The chain is made from TRBV29-1 and TRBJ1-1; no D gene call is confident. The specimen sequenced was PBMCs. This TCR came from a woman aged 40 to 50 in good health. Some clones in this sample may be carry-over from other donors' samples. The nucleotide sequence reads TGCAGCGTCGCACCAATGCGGGGCACTGAAGCTTTCTTT. Translated, it gives CSVAPMRGTEAFF.